The rows below give T cell receptor beta chains drawn from one sample of a study of OX40 agonist ivuxolimab in advanced cancers. Sequencing was performed with immunoSEQ multiplex PCR; in TCRdb, only in-frame clones are kept and a portion is missing. The sample has more than 95,000 clones, over 85% seen once. The input for sequencing was CD4+ or CD8+ T cells sorted from blood, taken in a trial of the OX40 agonist ivuxolimab. Receptor source: an adult with an advanced solid tumor such as melanoma, head and neck, liver or kidney cancer. CDR3s include the opening cysteine and the closing phenylalanine or tryptophan. Fields, in order: D gene, V gene, CDR3 length, J gene, clone size, CDR3 DNA, CDR3 protein. A D gene is named only where the DNA matches it firmly. Some rows have no size entry. The others give once, few or many, or a class for an expanded clone.

TRBD1,TRBV27,13,TRBJ1-5,.,TGTGCCAGCCGTGGACAGGAAAATCAGCCCCAGCATTTT,CASRGQENQPQHF
TRBD1,TRBV5-1,17,TRBJ2-2,.,TGCGCCAGCAGCTTGATGGGCCAGGGGGCTGTGACCGGGGAGCTGTTTTTT,CASSLMGQGAVTGELFF
TRBD1,TRBV4-3,16,TRBJ2-7,.,TGCGCCAGCAGCCAAGAGGCGTTTTCAGGGGGCTACGAGCAGTACTTC,CASSQEAFSGGYEQYF
.,TRBV10-1,14,TRBJ2-7,.,TGCGCCAGCAGTGAGGGTAGCGGCCTGTACGAGCAGTACTTC,CASSEGSGLYEQYF
TRBD2,TRBV9,15,TRBJ2-3,.,TGTGCCAGCAGCTTTAGCGGGGGGGCCACAGATACGCAGTATTTT,CASSFSGGATDTQYF
TRBD1,TRBV6-6,14,TRBJ1-3,.,TGTGCCAGCAGCCGACAGGGGCGGGGAAACACCATATATTTT,CASSRQGRGNTIYF
TRBD2,TRBV4-1,15,TRBJ2-3,.,TGCGCCAGCAGCCAAGTGGCGCGGGGGGTAGGTACGCAGTATTTT,CASSQVARGVGTQYF
TRBD1,TRBV18,17,TRBJ2-7,.,TGTGCCAGCTCAGTCCGGGACAGGGGACTCGTCTCCTACGAGCAGTACTTC,CASSVRDRGLVSYEQYF
.,TRBV5-1,12,TRBJ2-7,few,TGCGCCAGCAGCGTGGCAGGGAGTGAGCAGTACTTC,CASSVAGSEQYF
.,TRBV30,14,TRBJ2-7,.,TGTGCCTGGAGTGGGGTGTATAGCTCCTACGAGCAGTACTTC,CAWSGVYSSYEQYF
TRBD2,TRBV20-1,11,TRBJ2-7,.,TGCAGTGCTCGGGGGGGGAGCGAGCAGTACTTC,CSARGGSEQYF
TRBD1,TRBV11-2,14,TRBJ1-2,.,TGTGCCAGCAGCTTAGGACAGGGAGACTATGGCTACACCTTC,CASSLGQGDYGYTF
TRBD1,TRBV7-8,16,TRBJ2-5,.,TGTGCCAGCAGCCAGAGGAACAGGGGGCGCGGAGAGACCCAGTACTTC,CASSQRNRGRGETQYF
TRBD2,TRBV10-3,13,TRBJ2-5,.,TGTGCCATCAGATCTAGCGGGGGAGAGACCCAGTACTTC,CAIRSSGGETQYF
.,TRBV6-5,13,TRBJ1-2,once,TGTGCCAGCAGTTACGGGGGTAACTATGGCTACACCTTC,CASSYGGNYGYTF
.,TRBV28,19,TRBJ1-5,once,TGTGCCAGCACCCCCTCCCAGGGGAGGGGTCGTATGGGCAATCAGCCCCAGCATTTT,CASTPSQGRGRMGNQPQHF
TRBD1,TRBV5-1,14,TRBJ1-5,.,TGCGCCAGCAGTCCGGGACAGGGCAATCAGCCCCAGCATTTT,CASSPGQGNQPQHF
.,TRBV6-6,16,TRBJ1-5,.,TGTGCCAGCAGTTACCTCCCGACAGCCCATAATCAGCCCCAGCATTTT,CASSYLPTAHNQPQHF
TRBD1,TRBV5-1,14,TRBJ1-1,.,TGCGCCAGCAAAAGAGGGGGCGCGGACACTGAAGCTTTCTTT,CASKRGGADTEAFF
.,TRBV4-3,15,TRBJ2-7,.,TGCGCCAGCAGCCCCTCCTTTTTGGGTACCTACGAGCAGTACTTC,CASSPSFLGTYEQYF
.,TRBV11-2,15,TRBJ1-2,.,TGTGCCAGCAGCTTATATGCAGGACCCTCATATGGCTACACCTTC,CASSLYAGPSYGYTF
TRBD1,TRBV28,14,TRBJ1-6,few,TGTGCCAGCAGTCTCGGGACAGGGAATTCACCCCTCCACTTT,CASSLGTGNSPLHF
.,TRBV7-9,14,TRBJ2-3,few,TGTGCCAGCAGCAAAGGGACTAGCACAGATACGCAGTATTTT,CASSKGTSTDTQYF
.,TRBV2,13,TRBJ2-2,once,TGTGCCAGCGACCCAGGGGGGACCGGGGAGCTGTTTTTT,CASDPGGTGELFF
.,TRBV7-9,16,TRBJ2-2,.,TGTGCCAGCAGCCTAACAGTTGGGAGTAACACCGGGGAGCTGTTTTTT,CASSLTVGSNTGELFF
TRBD1,TRBV5-1,15,TRBJ2-2,.,TGCGCCAGCAGCTTGGAAGGGGGCAACACCGGGGAGCTGTTTTTT,CASSLEGGNTGELFF
.,TRBV9,16,TRBJ2-3,.,TGTGCCAGCAGCGTCGGGAGACTAGGGGGCACAGATACGCAGTATTTT,CASSVGRLGGTDTQYF
.,TRBV7-2,18,TRBJ1-4,.,TGTGCCAGCAGCAGAGAGGGGGGGCGCGGATTGACTAATGAAAAACTGTTTTTT,CASSREGGRGLTNEKLFF
.,TRBV6-5,11,TRBJ2-3,.,TGTGCCAGCAGGGAAAGAGATACGCAGTATTTT,CASRERDTQYF
TRBD1,TRBV11-3,17,TRBJ1-6,.,TGTGCCAGCAGCCCGAGGCAGGGGGCGTCCTATAATTCACCCCTCCACTTT,CASSPRQGASYNSPLHF